These 14 T cell receptor beta chains were sequenced from one sample in a study of control samples from healthy donors and cancer patients. Sequenced by immunoSEQ multiplex PCR; TCRdb stores in-frame clones only, minus some. Altogether around 70,000 clones are present, 89% being singletons, with the ten largest covering over 8%. Sequencing used PBMCs. Receptors were obtained from a woman in her forties or fifties with colorectal cancer.

The chain joins TRBV24-1 to TRBJ2-3; D call uncertain. Trimming pared 1 base from V and 3 bases from J, leaving 7 bases between. From germline, CDR1 is KGHDR and CDR2 SFDVKD. This CDR3 is 14 amino acids long. CDR3 protein: CATSDFQVTDTQYF. The CDR3 nucleotides are TGTGCCACCAGTGATTTTCAGGTAACAGATACGCAGTATTTT.

The rearrangement joins TRBV13 to TRBJ2-7, with a weak D call TRBD1 (5 bases). The germline V gene encodes CDR1 PRHDT and CDR2 FYEKMQ (reference sequence). This CDR3 spans 14 amino acids. The V gene lost 4 bases and the J gene lost 4 bases, with 14 bases spanning the gap. The DNA of the CDR3 is TGTGCCAGCAGCTCCTCAGGGATGGGATACGAGCAGTACGTC. Its protein product is CASSSSGMGYEQYV.

This clone was recorded once. This rearrangement joins TRBV4-2 to TRBJ2-3; no clear D. The germline gives CDR1 LGHNA, CDR2 YNFKEQ. The CDR3 consists of 14 residues. V lost 1 base, J lost 4 bases, and 9 bases lay in between. CDR3 sequence reads: CASSQVSQSDTQYF. CDR3 bases: TGTGCCAGCAGCCAAGTCTCGCAATCAGATACGCAGTATTTT.

This chain connects TRBV4-1 to TRBJ1-6, with TRBD1 identical over 7 bases. Germline values: CDR1 MGHRA, CDR2 YSYEKL. After removal of 0 bases from V and 9 bases from J, the junction contained 11 bases not matched to a gene. CDR3 size: 17 residues. The CDR3 DNA reads as TGCGCCAGCAGCCAAGACCCAACAGGGGACAAACCTTCACCCCTCCACTTT. This encodes CASSQDPTGDKPSPLHF.

This clone is a singleton in its sample. The chain combines TRBV3-1 (or the pseudogene TRBV3-2) with TRBJ1-2, with D maybe TRBD1 (6 bases). V was pared by 1 base and J by 7 bases, with 16 bases between. Germline CDR1 reads LGHDT; CDR2 reads YNNKEL (reference sequence). The CDR3 length is 15 residues. The DNA of the CDR3 is TGTGCCAGCAGCCAAGTTGGACAGCGGGCTGGTGGCTACACCTTC. It translates to CASSQVGQRAGGYTF.

This sequence joins TRBV29-1 and TRBJ2-6; D unclear. Germline assignment: CDR1 SQVTM and CDR2 ANQGSEA. V was clipped by 6 bases and J by 0 bases, with 9 bases between them. The CDR3 extends over 14 amino acids. The CDR3 loop is CSVGTNSGANVLTF. The CDR3 DNA sequence: TGCAGCGTCGGAACCAACTCTGGGGCCAACGTCCTGACTTTC.

The chain employs TRBV10-3 and TRBJ1-1; D possibly corresponds to TRBD1 (5 bases). Trimming cost V 0 bases and J 8 bases, with 13 bases left between them. Germline V gene lookup returns CDR1 ENHRY and CDR2 SYGVKD. The CDR3 runs 14 residues. The CDR3, as DNA: TGTGCCATCAGTGAGTCGGGGGGGTCCTGGGAAGCTTTCTTT. It codes for CAISESGGSWEAFF.

V gene TRBV7-3 combines with J gene TRBJ1-2, with D possibly TRBD1 on 6 matching bases. Trimming shortened V by 6 bases and J by 8 bases, and 16 bases separated the two germline ends. The germline CDR1 and CDR2 sequences are SGHTA and FQGTGA. This CDR3 has 13 amino acids. The CDR3 region is CASSPGQQRGYTF. The CDR3 bases are TGTGCCAGCAGTCCGGGACAACAGAGGGGCTACACCTTC. Using reference TRBV7-3 and TRBJ1-2 for the parts outside the CDR3, the full variable domain is GAGVSQTPSNKVTEKGKYVELRCDPISGHTALYWYRQSLGQGPEFLIYFQGTGAADDSGLPNDRFFAVRPEGSVSTLKIQRTERGDSAVYLCASSPGQQRGYTFGSGTRLTVV.

About this clone: Other DNA variants within this sample encode the same CDR3. The V gene is TRBV6-4, the J gene TRBJ2-2, with D perhaps TRBD1 (6 bases). Germline V lookup: CDR1 MRHNA, CDR2 SNTAGT. Trimming cost V 6 bases and J 4 bases, with 9 bases left between them. The CDR3 has 13 residues. The CDR3 here is CASRGGRTGELFF. The CDR3 DNA sequence: TGTGCCAGCAGAGGGGGTCGCACCGGGGAGCTGTTTTTT.

The chain combines TRBV7-6 with TRBJ2-2, with D unclear. This CDR3 comprises 14 residues. Trimming removed 10 bases at V and 5 bases at J, with 17 bases between. The germline CDR1 and CDR2 sequences are SGHVS and FNYEAQ. The CDR3 here is CAIGDRAITGELFF. Written as DNA, the CDR3 is TGTGCCATTGGAGACCGGGCGATAACCGGGGAGCTGTTTTTT.

The rearrangement links TRBV5-4 to TRBJ1-1, with D perhaps matching TRBD1 (5 bases). V shed 0 bases and J shed 3 bases, with 9 bases lying between them. Germline values: CDR1 SGHNT, CDR2 YYREEE (reference sequence). The CDR3 spans 14 residues. The CDR3 DNA is TGTGCCAGCAGCTTGGCAGGGACGGACACTGAAGCTTTCTTT. It is translated as CASSLAGTDTEAFF.

This clone has a single count. This sequence joins TRBV14 and TRBJ1-2; unclear D gene. The V gene lost 2 bases and the J gene lost 2 bases, with 6 bases spanning the gap. Germline CDR1 and CDR2: SGHDN and FVKESK. The CDR3 totals 13 residues. The CDR3 region has the DNA TGTGCCAGCAGCCAACGCGGGAACTATGGCTACACCTTC. It encodes CASSQRGNYGYTF.

This clone was seen a single time. The J gene is TRBJ2-1, the V gene TRBV9; weak D call: TRBD1 (6 bases). Trimming took 3 bases from V and 4 from J, leaving 14 bases between them. The germline V gene has CDR1 SGDLS and CDR2 YYNGEE. The CDR3 totals 15 residues. The CDR3: CASSAGHQGYNEQFF. The CDR3 DNA is TGTGCCAGCAGCGCGGGGCACCAGGGGTACAATGAGCAGTTCTTC.

CDR3 DNA: TGCGCCAGCAGGGGGACAGGGGCTGGGGAAAAACTGTTTTTT. Its translation is CASRGTGAGEKLFF. The chain combines TRBV10-2 with TRBJ1-4; 10 nucleotides agree with TRBD1. Germline V gene data show CDR1 as WSHSY and CDR2 as SAAADI. The CDR3 loop spans 14 amino acids. Trimming took 6 bases from V and 8 from J; bases not matched to a gene: 6.